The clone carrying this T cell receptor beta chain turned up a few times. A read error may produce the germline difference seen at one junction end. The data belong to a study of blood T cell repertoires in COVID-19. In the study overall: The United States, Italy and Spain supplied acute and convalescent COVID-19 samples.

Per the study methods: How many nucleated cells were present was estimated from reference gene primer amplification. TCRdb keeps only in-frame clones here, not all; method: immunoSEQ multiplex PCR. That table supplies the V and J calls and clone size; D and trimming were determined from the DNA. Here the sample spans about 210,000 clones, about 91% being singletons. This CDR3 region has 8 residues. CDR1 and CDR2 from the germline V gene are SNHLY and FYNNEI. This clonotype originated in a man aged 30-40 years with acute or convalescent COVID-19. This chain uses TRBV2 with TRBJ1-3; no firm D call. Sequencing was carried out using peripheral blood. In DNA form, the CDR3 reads TGTGCCAGCAGTGTAGTTACTTTT. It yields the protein CASSVVTF.